This T cell receptor (beta chain) originates from a study of T cell responses to AZD1222 COVID-19 vaccine. General study findings and limits: Recipients of two AZD1222 doses showed rising Spike-specific TCR breadth and depth. Repertoires were obtained only post-peak T cell response. Among vaccine-associated CD4 TCRs, coverage spanned spike, with dominance at 160-218 and 743-854. AZD1222 recipients seropositive at baseline numbered only 6 or 7.

The CDR3 is 11 amino acids. For this clone: What it binds is not known.

Repertoires were generated with immunoSEQ multiplex PCR, while TCRdb's copy carries only in-frame clones and drops some. The table includes 60,000 to 90,000 clones, about 74% detected once. The origin of this receptor is an adult who received the MenACWY meningococcal vaccine as a control. The sequenced sample was peripheral blood, obtained 28 days after the second dose of the MenACWY control vaccine. The rearrangement uses TRBV21-1 and TRBJ1-6. TRBV21-1 is tagged as a pseudogene. The CDR3 DNA sequence: TGTGCCAGCAGCATAACCCCGGCGGGCCACTTT. Residues: CASSITPAGHF.